The 23 T cell receptor beta chains below were found in one sample sequenced in a study of cytomegalovirus exposure and HLA in healthy donors. The study ran its PCR with 60 Vbeta and 13 Jbeta primers. Sequenced by immunoSEQ multiplex PCR; TCRdb stores in-frame clones only, minus some. Its clone listing holds about 160,000 clones. Source material: PBMCs. The receptor set was obtained from a woman between 55 and 75 years old in good health and CMV-seronegative.

The CDR3 DNA reads TGTGCCAGTAGCGAGCGGGGCGACTCCTACGAGCAGTACTTC. It specifies CASSERGDSYEQYF. The rearrangement links TRBV19 to TRBJ2-7; 7 bases agree with TRBD2. This CDR3 contains 14 residues. With 6 bases clipped from V and 0 bases from J, the junction kept 5 bases outside the gene matches. Germline loops: CDR1 LNHDA, CDR2 SQIVND (reference sequence). Complete variable domain (other parts from reference TRBV19 and TRBJ2-7): DGGITQSPKYLFRKEGQNVTLSCEQNLNHDAMYWYRQDPGQGLRLIYYSQIVNDFQKGDIAEGYSVSREKKESFPLTVTSAQKNPTAFYLCASSERGDSYEQYFGPGTRLTVT.

The chain is built from TRBV11-2 and TRBJ1-5; TRBD1 might be the D (5 bases). Deletions cut 4 bases from V and 6 bases from J, with 13 bases between. The germline CDR1 and CDR2 sequences are SGHAT and FQNNGV. The CDR3 has 14 amino acids. DNA for the CDR3: TGTGCCAGCAGCTCAAGGGGTGGAAGTCAGCCCCAGCATTTT. Translating it yields CASSSRGGSQPQHF.

The V call is TRBV29-1, the J call TRBJ1-1; 7 bases are shared with TRBD1. The germline V gene has CDR1 SQVTM and CDR2 ANQGSEA. The CDR3 runs 15 residues. V shed 6 bases, J shed 6 bases, and the junction held 16 bases outside the gene matches. DNA for the CDR3: TGCAGCGTCTTTCTTCTCAGGGGGAAGCTTTCTGAAGCTTTCTTT. It codes for CSVFLLRGKLSEAFF.

The rearrangement joins TRBV7-9 to TRBJ2-7, with 9 positions matching TRBD1. The germline gives CDR1 SEHNR, CDR2 FQNEAQ (reference sequence). The trim removed 5 bases at V and 7 bases at J, leaving 3 bases unmatched. CDR3 length equals 12 residues. The CDR3 coding sequence is TGTGCCAGCAGCAGGACAGGGGATGAGCAGTACTTC. This translates into CASSRTGDEQYF.

The CDR3 DNA sequence: TGTGCCAGCAGTTTTTCAGGGAGGTACACTGAAGCTTTCTTT. It specifies CASSFSGRYTEAFF. This chain connects TRBV27 to TRBJ1-1; D perhaps matches TRBD1 (5 bases). V shed 3 bases and J shed 3 bases, with 11 bases lying between them. This CDR3 spans 14 amino acids. In germline, CDR1 is MNHEY, CDR2 SMNVEV (reference sequence).

The V call is TRBV11-1, the J call TRBJ2-2; 9 bases align to TRBD1. The CDR3 contains 16 residues. The J segment lost 4 bases and the V segment lost 6 bases, leaving 9 bases of the junction unmatched. Germline values: CDR1 SGHAT, CDR2 FQDESV (reference sequence). The CDR3 protein is CASRQNRGRGTGELFF. The CDR3 DNA is TGTGCCAGCAGACAAAACAGGGGGCGAGGCACCGGGGAGCTGTTTTTT.

Note on this clone: The same CDR3 is also encoded by other DNA sequences in this sample. The rearrangement joins TRBV7-3 to TRBJ1-1; D remains unclear. Germline V gene lookup returns CDR1 SGHTA and CDR2 FQGTGA. The CDR3 spans 13 residues. With 2 bases removed from V and 5 bases from J, the gap between germline ends came to 9 bases. Here the CDR3 DNA reads TGTGCCAGCAGCTTAGGAGGCGGGACTGAAGCTTTCTTT. Encoded protein: CASSLGGGTEAFF.

V gene TRBV19 combines with J gene TRBJ1-1, with a weak D call TRBD1 (5 bases). The V gene lost 3 bases and the J gene lost 6 bases, with 14 bases spanning the gap. This CDR3 is 14 amino acids long. In germline, CDR1 is LNHDA, CDR2 SQIVND (reference sequence). CDR3 bases: TGTGCCAGTAGTATTTCTCGGGGGAGATCTGAAGCTTTCTTT. This encodes CASSISRGRSEAFF.

The chain links TRBV19 to TRBJ2-7, with 9 bases lining up with TRBD1. CDR1 LNHDA and CDR2 SQIVND come from the germline V gene (reference sequence). This CDR3 region has 13 residues. V gave up 6 bases and J gave up 4 bases; unmatched junction bases: 4. The CDR3 nucleotides are TGTGCCAGTAGCTTAGACAGGGGGTACGAGCAGTACTTC. This codes for CASSLDRGYEQYF.

The gene calls are TRBV5-4 and TRBJ2-5; D is unresolved. The end of the DNA aligns better with TRBJ2-7, so the J call may be wrong. This CDR3 region has 12 residues. Germline assignment: CDR1 SGHNT and CDR2 YYREEE (reference sequence). CDR3 DNA: TGTGCCAGCAGCGACTTCTCCGGCGAGCAGTACTTC. Residues: CASSDFSGEQYF.

The rearrangement uses TRBV5-1 and TRBJ2-5; D remains unclear. Trimming took 2 bases from V and 2 from J, leaving 10 bases between them. CDR3 length equals 14 residues. Germline V gene data show CDR1 as SGHRS and CDR2 as YFSETQ. CDR3 residues: CASSFGQTQETQYF. The CDR3, as DNA: TGCGCCAGCAGCTTCGGTCAGACACAAGAGACCCAGTACTTC.

J is TRBJ2-7 and V is TRBV29-1; TRBD1 agrees at 8 bases. Unmatched junction bases numbered 4, after V lost 3 bases and J lost 6 bases. CDR1 is SQVTM and CDR2 is ANQGSEA in the germline V gene. The CDR3 is made up of 12 amino acids. The CDR3: CSVDGQGTEQYF. The DNA for the CDR3 is TGCAGCGTTGACGGACAGGGAACCGAGCAGTACTTC.

CDR3 sequence reads: CASRNLGQGPQYEQYF. CDR3 nucleotide sequence: TGTGCCAGCAGAAATCTGGGACAGGGGCCCCAGTACGAGCAGTACTTC. The chain is built from TRBV27 and TRBJ2-7, with 10 bases matching TRBD1. Germline V gene data show CDR1 as MNHEY and CDR2 as SMNVEV (reference sequence). The CDR3 consists of 16 residues. Trimming took 6 bases from V and 4 from J; bases not matched to a gene: 12.

As to this clone: Compared with germline, one end of the junction differs, possibly owing to a read error. The chain combines TRBV7-3 with TRBJ2-4; D might be TRBD1 (6 bases). The CDR3 spans 16 residues. CDR1 is SGHTA, CDR2 FQGTGA, per germline. CDR3 DNA: TGTGCCTCAGGGGAACTAACCAAAGAATCCAAGAACATTCAGTACTTC. Its protein product is CASGELTKESKNIQYF. The whole variable domain, remainder taken from reference TRBV7-3 and TRBJ2-4, is GAGVSQTPSNKVTEKGKYVELRCDPISGHTALYWYRQSLGQGPEFLIYFQGTGAADDSGLPNDRFFAVRPEGSVSTLKIQRTERGDSAVYLCASGELTKESKNIQYFGAGTRLSVL.

The CDR3, as DNA: TGTGCTAGTGGTCGGACAGGGCCCACAGATACGCAGTATTTT. It codes for CASGRTGPTDTQYF. V is TRBV12-5 and J is TRBJ2-3; TRBD1 matches at 8 bases. The V segment lost 5 bases and the J segment 2 bases; nucleotides outside the gene matches: 3. In germline, CDR1 is LGHNT, CDR2 FRNRAP. This CDR3 contains 14 residues. Full variable domain (rest looked up from reference TRBV12-5 and TRBJ2-3): DARVTQTPRHKVTEMGQEVTMRCQPILGHNTVFWYRQTMMQGLELLAYFRNRAPLDDSGMPKDRFSAEMPDATLATLKIQPSEPRDSAVYFCASGRTGPTDTQYFGPGTRLTVL.

This rearrangement joins TRBV27 to TRBJ1-1, with 7 bases that match TRBD1. Trimming at V came to 0 bases and at J to 4 bases, leaving 5 bases not matched to a gene. The length of the CDR3 is 15 residues. From germline, CDR1 is MNHEY and CDR2 SMNVEV (reference sequence). CDR3 coding DNA: TGTGCCAGCAGTTTATCCTTAACAGGGGCCACTGAAGCTTTCTTT. Translating gives CASSLSLTGATEAFF.

V is TRBV7-9 and J is TRBJ2-6, with D perhaps TRBD1 (6 bases). Trimming left V 8 bases short and J 7 bases short, with 15 bases between. This CDR3 is 14 amino acids long. Germline V gives CDR1 SEHNR, CDR2 FQNEAQ (reference sequence). CDR3 region: CASGITGTANVLTF. Here the CDR3 DNA reads TGTGCCAGCGGGATTACCGGGACAGCCAACGTCCTGACTTTC.

The rearrangement uses TRBV10-3 and TRBJ1-5; 9 bases are a match to TRBD1. J lost 6 bases, V lost 4 bases, and 4 bases had no gene match. The CDR3 runs to 14 residues. The germline V gene encodes CDR1 ENHRY and CDR2 SYGVKD. The DNA for the CDR3 is TGTGCCATCAGTGGGGGACAGGGAAGTCAGCCCCAGCATTTT. This translates into CAISGGQGSQPQHF.

The CDR3 sequence: CASATRDRGMDEQFF. The CDR3 bases are TGTGCCAGCGCTACCCGGGACAGGGGGATGGATGAGCAGTTCTTC. The chain recombines TRBV28 with TRBJ2-1; 11 nucleotides match TRBD1. The CDR3 extends over 15 amino acids. The V gene end was trimmed by 8 bases and the J gene end by 8 bases; junction bases not matched to a gene: 11. Germline V CDR1 and CDR2: MDHEN, SYDVKM.

The genes are TRBV10-3 and TRBJ2-3, with 11 bases that match TRBD2. The CDR3 is made up of 15 amino acids. V lost 6 bases to trimming and J lost 3 bases; unmatched junction nucleotides: 5. Germline CDR1 is ENHRY and CDR2 is SYGVKD. CDR3 DNA sequence: TGTGCCATCAGGACACTAGCGGGGGTAACAGATACGCAGTATTTT. Translated: CAIRTLAGVTDTQYF.

This rearrangement joins TRBV5-6 to TRBJ1-5; TRBD1 might be the D (6 bases). V was clipped by 0 bases and J by 6 bases, with 13 bases between them. The CDR3 is 15 amino acids. Germline CDR1 is SGHDT and CDR2 is YYEEEE. CDR3 nucleotides: TGTGCCAGCAGCTTGGGGAACAGGGTTGGTCAGCCCCAGCATTTT. It yields the protein CASSLGNRVGQPQHF. Variable domain in full (rest from reference TRBV5-6 and TRBJ1-5): DAGVTQSPTHLIKTRGQQVTLRCSPKSGHDTVSWYQQALGQGPQFIFQYYEEEERQRGNFPDRFSGHQFPNYSSELNVNALLLGDSALYLCASSLGNRVGQPQHFGDGTRLSIL.

This chain joins TRBV27 and TRBJ2-6; D gene ambiguous. Germline lookup yields CDR1 MNHEY and CDR2 SMNVEV (reference sequence). The CDR3 covers 16 residues. The V and J ends lost 5 bases and 0 bases respectively, with 11 bases between them. CDR3: CASSPAGFSGANVLTF. The DNA for the CDR3 is TGTGCCAGCAGTCCCGCAGGATTCTCTGGGGCCAACGTCCTGACTTTC.

The J gene is TRBJ1-1, the V gene TRBV2, with D hard to call. Trimming took off 6 bases at V and 1 base at J, with 6 bases between the two ends. CDR1 and CDR2 from the germline V gene are SNHLY and FYNNEI. The CDR3 is made up of 12 amino acids. CDR3 in amino acids: CASSPQNTEAFF. The CDR3 DNA sequence: TGTGCCAGCAGCCCCCAGAACACTGAAGCTTTCTTT.